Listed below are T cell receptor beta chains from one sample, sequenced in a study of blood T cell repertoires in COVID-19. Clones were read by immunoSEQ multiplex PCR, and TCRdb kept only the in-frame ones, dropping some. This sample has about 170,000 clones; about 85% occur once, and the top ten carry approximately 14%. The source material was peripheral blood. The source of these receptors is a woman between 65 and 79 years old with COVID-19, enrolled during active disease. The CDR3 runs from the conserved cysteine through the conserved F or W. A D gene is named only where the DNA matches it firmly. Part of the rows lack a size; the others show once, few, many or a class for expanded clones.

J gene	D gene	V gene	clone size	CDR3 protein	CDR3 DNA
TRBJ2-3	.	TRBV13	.	CASSLEANTQYF	TGTGCCAGCAGCTTGGAGGCCAATACGCAGTATTTT
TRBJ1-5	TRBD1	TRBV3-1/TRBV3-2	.	CASSRYNPRMGQGRNQPQHF	TGTGCCAGCAGCCGATATAATCCTCGTATGGGACAGGGGCGGAATCAGCCCCAGCATTTT
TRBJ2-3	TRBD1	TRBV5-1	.	CASSLRQGGTDTQYF	TGCGCCAGCAGCTTGAGACAGGGTGGGACAGATACGCAGTATTTT
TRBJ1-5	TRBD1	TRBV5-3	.	CARSLRDRAQPQHF	TGTGCCAGAAGCTTGAGGGACAGGGCTCAGCCCCAGCATTTT
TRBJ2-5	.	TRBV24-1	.	CATSEPGGETQYF	TGTGCCACCAGTGAGCCAGGGGGGGAGACCCAGTACTTC
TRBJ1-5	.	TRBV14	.	CASKPRHYNQPQHF	TGTGCCAGCAAACCGAGACATTACAATCAGCCCCAGCATTTT
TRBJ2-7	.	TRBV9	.	CASSGSSGEQYF	TGTGCCAGCAGCGGGTCCAGCGGCGAGCAGTACTTC
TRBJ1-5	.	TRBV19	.	CASSMTGNRQPQHF	TGTGCCAGTAGCATGACAGGTAACAGACAGCCCCAGCATTTT
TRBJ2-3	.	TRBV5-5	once	CASSSQFPGAAGTDTQYF	TGTGCCAGCAGCTCCCAGTTCCCAGGGGCGGCGGGCACAGATACGCAGTATTTT
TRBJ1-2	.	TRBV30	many	CAWIGIVSWGNYGYTF	TGTGCCTGGATCGGGATAGTAAGCTGGGGTAACTATGGCTACACCTTC
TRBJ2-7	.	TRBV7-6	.	CASSLENSSRSSYEQYF	TGTGCCAGCAGCTTGGAAAATTCTAGCCGGAGCTCCTACGAGCAGTACTTC
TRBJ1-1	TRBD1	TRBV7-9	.	CASLLTPGGAGTEAFF	TGTGCCAGCCTACTAACCCCAGGGGGTGCCGGCACTGAAGCTTTCTTT
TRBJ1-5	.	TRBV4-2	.	CASSQEGVDQPQHF	TGTGCCAGCAGCCAAGAGGGAGTCGATCAGCCCCAGCATTTT
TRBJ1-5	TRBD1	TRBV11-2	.	CASSRGTGNQPQHF	TGTGCCAGCAGCCGGGGGACAGGCAATCAGCCCCAGCATTTT
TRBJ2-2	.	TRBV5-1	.	CASKFENTGELFF	TGCGCCAGCAAGTTCGAGAATACCGGGGAGCTGTTTTTT
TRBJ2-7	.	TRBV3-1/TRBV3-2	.	CASSQVVNPNSEQYF	TGTGCCAGCAGCCAAGTGGTTAATCCGAACTCCGAGCAGTACTTC
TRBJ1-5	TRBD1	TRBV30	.	CAWSGTGGTFNQPQHF	TGTGCCTGGAGTGGTACAGGGGGAACGTTCAATCAGCCCCAGCATTTT
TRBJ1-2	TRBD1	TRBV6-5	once	CASSPGTGGGYTF	TGTGCCAGCAGTCCCGGGACAGGGGGCGGCTACACCTTC
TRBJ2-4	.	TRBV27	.	CASSLLGGTKNIQYF	TGTGCCAGCAGTCTGCTAGGGGGTACCAAAAACATTCAGTACTTC
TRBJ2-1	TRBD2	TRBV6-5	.	CASSFTSGIHNEQFF	TGTGCCAGCAGTTTCACTAGCGGGATCCACAATGAGCAGTTCTTC
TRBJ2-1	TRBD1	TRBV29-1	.	CSVIETGTGNNEQFF	TGCAGCGTGATAGAGACAGGGACGGGAAACAATGAGCAGTTCTTC
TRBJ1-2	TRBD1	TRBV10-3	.	CAIRDRGEDYYGYTF	TGTGCCATCCGCGACAGGGGAGAGGATTACTATGGCTACACCTTC
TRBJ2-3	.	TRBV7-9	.	CASSRSGNTDTQYF	TGTGCCAGCAGCAGATCAGGGAACACAGATACGCAGTATTTT
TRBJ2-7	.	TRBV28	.	CASSLEGNPRREQYF	TGTGCCAGCAGTTTGGAGGGAAACCCTAGGAGGGAGCAGTACTTC
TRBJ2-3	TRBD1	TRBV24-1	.	CATSGRDRDSTDTQYF	TGTGCCACCAGTGGCCGAGACAGGGATTCCACAGATACGCAGTATTTT
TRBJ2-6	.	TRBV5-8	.	CASATNRGANVLTF	TGTGCCAGCGCGACTAATCGTGGGGCCAACGTCCTGACTTTC
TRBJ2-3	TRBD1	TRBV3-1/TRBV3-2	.	CASSQRQGLTDTQYF	TGTGCCAGCAGCCAAAGACAGGGGCTCACAGATACGCAGTATTTT
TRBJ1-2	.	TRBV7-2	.	CASSPQAAGDGYTF	TGTGCCAGCAGCCCCCAAGCGGCAGGGGATGGCTACACCTTC
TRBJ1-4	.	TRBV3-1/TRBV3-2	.	CASSQLLGGGGEKLFF	TGTGCCAGCAGCCAACTCCTCGGGGGGGGTGGCGAAAAACTGTTTTTT
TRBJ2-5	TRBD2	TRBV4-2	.	CASSSTSGEETQYF	TGTGCCAGCAGCTCGACTAGCGGGGAGGAGACCCAGTACTTC
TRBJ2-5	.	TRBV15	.	CATSRLGLAGTQYF	TGTGCCACCAGCAGGTTAGGGCTAGCAGGGACCCAGTACTTC
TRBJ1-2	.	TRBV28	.	CASSLGLGAQGGYTF	TGTGCCAGCAGTCTAGGGCTAGGCGCTCAGGGTGGCTACACCTTC
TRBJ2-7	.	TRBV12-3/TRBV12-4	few	CASANYEQYF	TGTGCCAGCGCGAACTACGAGCAGTACTTC
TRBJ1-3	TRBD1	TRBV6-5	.	CASSSTGAGNTIYF	TGTGCCAGCAGCAGTACAGGGGCTGGAAACACCATATATTTT
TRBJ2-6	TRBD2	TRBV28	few	CASGIAGSGANVLTF	TGTGCCTCGGGGATAGCGGGTTCTGGGGCCAACGTCCTGACTTTC
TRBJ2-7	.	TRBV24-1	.	CATSKSGSYEQYF	TGTGCCACCAGTAAAAGCGGAAGCTACGAGCAGTACTTC
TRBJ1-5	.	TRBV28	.	CASSLITGFSNQPQHF	TGTGCCAGCAGTCTCATAACAGGGTTTAGCAATCAGCCCCAGCATTTT
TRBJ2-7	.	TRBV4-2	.	CASSQDRLRGAHEQYF	TGTGCCAGCAGCCAAGACCGCCTCCGGGGGGCCCACGAGCAGTACTTC
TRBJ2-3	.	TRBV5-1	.	CASSFKLGDTQYF	TGCGCCAGCAGCTTCAAGCTCGGAGATACGCAGTATTTT